This T cell receptor beta chain was sequenced during a study of metastatic and nonmetastatic thyroid tumors. Study summary: Repertoire comparisons spanned blood and tumor or nodule tissue from malignant and benign thyroid patients.

CDR1 and CDR2 (germline): KGHDR, SFDVKD. The CDR3 runs to 18 residues. V lost 4 bases to trimming and J lost 3 bases; unmatched junction nucleotides: 12. TCRdb re-processed the PCR reads through MiXCR. The data contain over 50,000 clones, roughly 29% of them singletons. Treatment of any kind had been given to no patient before thyroid surgery. Comments on this clone: Its antigen is unidentified.

General study results and limits: Significantly greater TCR beta diversity was reportedly found in malignant thyroid tumors than in benign nodules (in blood and tumor).

Input material: blood. The chain has TRBV24-1 and TRBJ2-1; the match to TRBD2 covers 9 bases. This sequence was found in a female donor with papillary thyroid cancer or a benign thyroid nodule (not recorded which). Some clones in this sample may be carry-over from other donors' samples. The CDR3 reads CATSEISGSVADYNEQFF. In DNA, the CDR3 is TGTGCCACCAGTGAGATTAGCGGGAGCGTCGCCGACTACAATGAGCAGTTCTTC.